The sequence of this T cell receptor beta chain was determined in a study of blood T cell repertoires in COVID-19. Study context: Specimens from acute and convalescent COVID-19 originated in the United States, Italy and Spain. Nucleic acid was either cDNA or gDNA, and it came from T cells, B-cell-depleted T cells, or PBMCs.

In the original processing: Reference gene primer amplification gave estimated nucleated cell counts. TCRdb's copy holds only in-frame clones and misses some; the assay was immunoSEQ multiplex PCR. For V, J and clone size, that table is used; D and trimming come from the DNA. The sample includes roughly 230,000 clones, approximately 83% seen only once; the top ten take approximately 7%. The table lists this clone with a few counts. The CDR3 length is 13 residues. Germline values: CDR1 MNHEY, CDR2 SVGAGI. V trimming: 5 bases; J trimming: 9 bases; junction bases outside the gene matches: 6. Sequencing was carried out using peripheral blood. This sequence joins TRBV6-5 and TRBJ2-5, with TRBD1 identical over 10 bases. The sequence was collected from a woman aged 45-60 years with acute or convalescent COVID-19. This CDR3 is CASSPTGQGAQYF. The CDR3 coding sequence is TGTGCCAGCAGTCCTACAGGACAGGGGGCCCAGTACTTC.